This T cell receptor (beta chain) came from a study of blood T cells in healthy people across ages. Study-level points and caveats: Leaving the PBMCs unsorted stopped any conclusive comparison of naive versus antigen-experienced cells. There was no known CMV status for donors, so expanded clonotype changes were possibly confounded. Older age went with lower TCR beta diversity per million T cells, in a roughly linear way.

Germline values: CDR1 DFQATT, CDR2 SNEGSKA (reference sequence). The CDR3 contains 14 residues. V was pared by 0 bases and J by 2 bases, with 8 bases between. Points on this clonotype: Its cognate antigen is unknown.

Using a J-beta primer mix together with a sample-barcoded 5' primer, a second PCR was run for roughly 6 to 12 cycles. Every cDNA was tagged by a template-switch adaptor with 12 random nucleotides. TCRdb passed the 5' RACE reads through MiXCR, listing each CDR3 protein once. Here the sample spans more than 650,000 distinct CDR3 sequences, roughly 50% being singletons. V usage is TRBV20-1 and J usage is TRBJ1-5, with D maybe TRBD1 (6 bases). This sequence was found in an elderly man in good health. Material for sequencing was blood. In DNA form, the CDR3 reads TGCAGTGCTAGAGAGGGGGCGGGCAATCAGCCCCAGCATTTT. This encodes CSAREGAGNQPQHF.